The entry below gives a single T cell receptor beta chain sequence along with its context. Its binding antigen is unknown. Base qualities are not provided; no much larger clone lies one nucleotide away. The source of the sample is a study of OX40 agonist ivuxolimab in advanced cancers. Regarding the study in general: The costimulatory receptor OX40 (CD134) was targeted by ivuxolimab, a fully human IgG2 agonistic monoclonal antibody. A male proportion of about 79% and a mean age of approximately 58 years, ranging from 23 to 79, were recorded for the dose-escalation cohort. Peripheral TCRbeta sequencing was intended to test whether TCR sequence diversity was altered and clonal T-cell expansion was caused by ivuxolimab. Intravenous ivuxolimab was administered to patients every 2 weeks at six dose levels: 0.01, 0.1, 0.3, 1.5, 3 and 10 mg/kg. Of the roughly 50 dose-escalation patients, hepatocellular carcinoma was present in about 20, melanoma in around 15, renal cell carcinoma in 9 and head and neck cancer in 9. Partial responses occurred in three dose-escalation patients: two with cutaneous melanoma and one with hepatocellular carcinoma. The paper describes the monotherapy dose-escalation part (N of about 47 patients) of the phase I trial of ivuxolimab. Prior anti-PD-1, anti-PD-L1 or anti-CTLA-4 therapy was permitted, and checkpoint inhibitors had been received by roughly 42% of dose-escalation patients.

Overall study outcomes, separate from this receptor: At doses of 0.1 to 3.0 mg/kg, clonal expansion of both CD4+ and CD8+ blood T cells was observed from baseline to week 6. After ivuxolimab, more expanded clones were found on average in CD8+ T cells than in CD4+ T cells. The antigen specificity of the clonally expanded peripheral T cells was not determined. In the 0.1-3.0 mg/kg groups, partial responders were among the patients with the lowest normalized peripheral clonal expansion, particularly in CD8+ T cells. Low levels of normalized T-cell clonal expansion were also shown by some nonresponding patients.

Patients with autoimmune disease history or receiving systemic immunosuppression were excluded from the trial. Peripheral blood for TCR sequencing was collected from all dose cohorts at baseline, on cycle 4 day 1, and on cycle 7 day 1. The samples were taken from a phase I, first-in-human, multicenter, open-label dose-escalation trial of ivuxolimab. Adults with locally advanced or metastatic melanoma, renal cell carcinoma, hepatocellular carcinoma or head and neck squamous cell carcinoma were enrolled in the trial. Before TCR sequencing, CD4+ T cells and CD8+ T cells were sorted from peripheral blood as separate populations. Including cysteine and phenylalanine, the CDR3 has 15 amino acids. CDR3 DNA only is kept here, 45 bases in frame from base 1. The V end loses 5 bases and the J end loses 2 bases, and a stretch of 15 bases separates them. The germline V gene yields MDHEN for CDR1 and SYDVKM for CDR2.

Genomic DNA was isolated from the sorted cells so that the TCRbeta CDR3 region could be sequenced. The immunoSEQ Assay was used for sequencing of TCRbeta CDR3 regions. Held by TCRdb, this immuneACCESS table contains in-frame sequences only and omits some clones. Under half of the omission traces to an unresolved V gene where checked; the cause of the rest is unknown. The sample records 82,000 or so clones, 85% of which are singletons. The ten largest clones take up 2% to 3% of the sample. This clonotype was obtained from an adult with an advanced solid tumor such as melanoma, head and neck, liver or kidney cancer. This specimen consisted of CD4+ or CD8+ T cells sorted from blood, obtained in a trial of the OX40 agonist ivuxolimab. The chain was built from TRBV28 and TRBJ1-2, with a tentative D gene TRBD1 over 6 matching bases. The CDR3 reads CASSGNRASNYGYTF. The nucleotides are TGTGCCAGCAGTGGGAACAGGGCTTCCAACTATGGCTACACCTTC.